One TCR beta chain is described in this entry. Its target is not known. TCRdb keeps only in-frame clones here, not all; method: immunoSEQ multiplex PCR. The sample holds 100,000 or so clones, around 90% seen once. The germline gives CDR1 MNHEY, CDR2 SVGEGT. V was clipped by 1 base and J by 4 bases, with 11 bases between them. The length of the CDR3 is 15 residues. The sample belongs to a study of T cell responses to AZD1222 COVID-19 vaccine. Study-level results: After the peak T cell response, and only then, were repertoires sampled. Epitopes outside B.1.351 and B.1.1.7 mutated regions reportedly drew nearly half of spike TCRs.

This sequence joins TRBV6-2 or TRBV6-3 and TRBJ1-5; D remains unclear. The receptor was isolated from an adult in good health. The material was peripheral blood, obtained on day 0 of AZD1222 vaccination. The CDR3 nucleotides read TGTGCCAGCAGTTACTTTGATTTACCAAATCAGCCCCAGCATTTT. Its protein product is CASSYFDLPNQPQHF.